These 10 T cell receptor beta chains were all obtained from the same sample, sequenced in a study of shared clonotypes between healthy human individuals. The method was immunoSEQ multiplex PCR; TCRdb's version includes in-frame clones alone and lacks a portion of them. The data show nearly 750,000 clones, with around 77% seen just once and approximately 2% held by the top ten. The sequencing sample was made of memory CD4+ T cells sorted from blood. Specified subset: CD45RA-negative fraction. These TCRs come from a woman between 25 and 40 years old in good health.

V is TRBV4-2 and J is TRBJ2-7; D call uncertain. V was cut by 5 bases and J by 3 bases, with 8 bases left in between. Germline V CDR1 and CDR2: LGHNA, YNFKEQ. The CDR3 sequence is 12 residues long. The CDR3 bases are TGTGCCAGCAGCTCGACTGGCTACGAGCAGTACTTC. Protein product: CASSSTGYEQYF.

The rearrangement joins TRBV5-1 to TRBJ1-4, with 7 bases lining up with TRBD1. J was trimmed by 10 bases and V by 4 bases; bases with no gene match: 13. CDR3 length: 15 residues. Germline V gene data show CDR1 as SGHRS and CDR2 as YFSETQ. CDR3 amino acids: CASSEAGGSRVKLFF. The CDR3 region has the DNA TGCGCCAGCAGCGAGGCAGGGGGGTCAAGGGTAAAACTGTTTTTT.

The V gene is TRBV28, the J gene TRBJ1-3; D unresolved. Trimming pared 8 bases from V and 1 base from J, leaving 15 bases between. CDR1 and CDR2 from the germline V gene are MDHEN and SYDVKM. The CDR3 totals 15 residues. Here the CDR3 reads CASVVSTGSGNTIYF. DNA of the CDR3: TGTGCCAGCGTTGTGTCCACGGGTTCTGGAAACACCATATATTTT.

The gene calls are TRBV10-3 and TRBJ2-5; 8 nucleotides align to TRBD1. Germline assignment: CDR1 ENHRY and CDR2 SYGVKD. V lost 4 bases to trimming and J lost 10 bases; unmatched junction nucleotides: 8. This CDR3 is 13 amino acids long. The CDR3 sequence: CAISGGQEFIQYF. CDR3 sequence (DNA): TGTGCCATCAGTGGGGGACAGGAGTTTATCCAGTACTTC.

In its sample, this clone was seen a few times. The chain carries TRBV5-4 and TRBJ2-1, with 8 positions matching TRBD2. This CDR3 region has 14 residues. The J segment lost 7 bases and the V segment lost 4 bases, leaving 7 bases of the junction unmatched. CDR1 is SGHNT, CDR2 YYREEE, per germline (reference sequence). This CDR3 is CASSKAGVANEQFF. DNA of the CDR3: TGTGCCAGCAGCAAAGCGGGGGTCGCAAATGAGCAGTTCTTC.

The CDR3 is CASRLDRNTGELFF. CDR3 nucleotides: TGTGCCAGCCGGCTGGACAGGAACACCGGGGAGCTGTTTTTT. The V call is TRBV6-5, the J call TRBJ2-2; tentatively, D is TRBD1 (6 bases). CDR1 is MNHEY and CDR2 is SVGAGI in the germline V gene. Trimming pared 8 bases from V and 1 base from J, leaving 11 bases between. The CDR3 extends over 14 amino acids.

The rearrangement uses TRBV7-9 and TRBJ2-1; the D gene could be TRBD1 or TRBD2 (7 bases each). V lost 5 bases to trimming and J lost 5 bases, with 16 bases between them. This CDR3 spans 15 amino acids. Germline V gene data show CDR1 as SEHNR and CDR2 as FQNEAQ (reference sequence). The DNA for the CDR3 is TGTGCCAGCAGCCCTCGACAGGGACTAAACAATGAGCAGTTCTTC. Translating it yields CASSPRQGLNNEQFF. The whole variable domain, remainder taken from reference TRBV7-9 and TRBJ2-1, is DTGVSQNPRHKITKRGQNVTFRCDPISEHNRLYWYRQTLGQGPEFLTYFQNEAQLEKSRLLSDRFSAERPKGSFSTLEIQRTEQGDSAMYLCASSPRQGLNNEQFFGPGTRLTVL.

The CDR3 here is CASSQHQGVHEQYF. DNA of the CDR3: TGTGCCAGCAGCCAACACCAGGGGGTACACGAGCAGTACTTC. J is TRBJ2-7 and V is TRBV14; 7 nucleotides agree with TRBD1. Germline V gene sequence: CDR1 SGHDN, CDR2 FVKESK. The CDR3 is 14 residues long. V was pared by 2 bases and J by 5 bases, with 6 bases of the junction left unmatched. Supplemented by reference TRBV14 and TRBJ2-7, the full variable domain reads EAGVTQFPSHSVIEKGQTVTLRCDPISGHDNLYWYRRVMGKEIKFLLHFVKESKQDESGMPNNRFLAERTGGTYSTLKVQPAELEDSGVYFCASSQHQGVHEQYFGPGTRLTVT.

This clone was seen at least ten times. The V gene is TRBV27, the J gene TRBJ2-1, with TRBD2 matching over 10 bases. The CDR3 totals 17 residues. With V trimmed by 2 bases and J by 7 bases, 11 bases remained unmatched. Per the germline V gene, CDR1 is MNHEY and CDR2 is SMNVEV (reference sequence). The DNA of the CDR3 is TGTGCCAGCAGTTTAGCCCTCCTAGCGGGAGATGAAAATGAGCAGTTCTTC. Its protein product is CASSLALLAGDENEQFF.

This clone appeared a few times. The chain combines TRBV14 with TRBJ1-2; D gene uncertain. Germline lookup yields CDR1 SGHDN and CDR2 FVKESK. The CDR3 is 14 amino acids. Trimming left V 6 bases short and J 2 bases short, with 13 bases between. In DNA, the CDR3 is TGTGCCAGCAGTTTTAGGACGGGGAACTATGGCTACACCTTC. It is translated as CASSFRTGNYGYTF.